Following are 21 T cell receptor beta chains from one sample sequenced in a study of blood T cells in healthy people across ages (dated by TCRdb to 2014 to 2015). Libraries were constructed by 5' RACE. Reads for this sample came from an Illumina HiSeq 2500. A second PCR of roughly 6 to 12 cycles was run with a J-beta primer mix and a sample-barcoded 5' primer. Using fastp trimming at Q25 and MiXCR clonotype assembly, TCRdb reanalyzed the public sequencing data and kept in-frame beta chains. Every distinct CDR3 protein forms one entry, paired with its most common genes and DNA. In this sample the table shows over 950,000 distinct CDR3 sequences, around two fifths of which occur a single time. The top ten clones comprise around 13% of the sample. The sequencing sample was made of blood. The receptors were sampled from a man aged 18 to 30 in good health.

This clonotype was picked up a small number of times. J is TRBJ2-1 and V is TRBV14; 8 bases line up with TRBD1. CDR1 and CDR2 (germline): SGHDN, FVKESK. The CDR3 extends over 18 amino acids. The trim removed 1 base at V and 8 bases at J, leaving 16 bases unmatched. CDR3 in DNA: TGTGCCAGCAGCCAAGGACGGTTGGGCAGGGGGCTAAGGGATGAGCAGTTCTTC. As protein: CASSQGRLGRGLRDEQFF.

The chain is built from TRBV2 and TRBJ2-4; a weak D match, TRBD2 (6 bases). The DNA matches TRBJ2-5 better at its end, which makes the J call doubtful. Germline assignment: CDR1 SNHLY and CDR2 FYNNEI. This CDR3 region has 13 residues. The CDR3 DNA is TGTGCCGCCCCTAGCGCCGACCAAGAGACCCAGTACTTC. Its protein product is CAAPSADQETQYF.

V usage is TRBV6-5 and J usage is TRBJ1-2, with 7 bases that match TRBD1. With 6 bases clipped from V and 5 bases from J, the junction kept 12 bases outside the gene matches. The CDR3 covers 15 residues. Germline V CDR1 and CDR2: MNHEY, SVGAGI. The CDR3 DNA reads TGTGCCAGCAGATTTTTCCCGGGACAGCATTATGGCTACACCTTC. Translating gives CASRFFPGQHYGYTF.

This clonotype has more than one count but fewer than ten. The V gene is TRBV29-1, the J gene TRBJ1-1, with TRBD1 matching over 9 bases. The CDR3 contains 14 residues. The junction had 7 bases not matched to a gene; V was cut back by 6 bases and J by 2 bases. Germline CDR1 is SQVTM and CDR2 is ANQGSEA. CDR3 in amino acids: CSVGRQGENTEAFF. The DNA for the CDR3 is TGCAGCGTAGGGAGACAGGGGGAAAACACTGAAGCTTTCTTT.

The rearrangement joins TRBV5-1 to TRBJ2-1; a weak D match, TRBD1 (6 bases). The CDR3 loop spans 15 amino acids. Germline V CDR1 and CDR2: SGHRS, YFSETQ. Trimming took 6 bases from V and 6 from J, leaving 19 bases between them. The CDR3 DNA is TGCGCCAGCACCCCAGGGGCGGAGCTCAGCAATGAGCAGTTCTTC. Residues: CASTPGAELSNEQFF.

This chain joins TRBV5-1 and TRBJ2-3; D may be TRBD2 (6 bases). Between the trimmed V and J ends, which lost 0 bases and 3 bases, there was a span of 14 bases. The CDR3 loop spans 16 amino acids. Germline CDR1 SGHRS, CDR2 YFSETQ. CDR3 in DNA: TGCGCCAGCAGCTTGGCCCTCGGGGGTGCGACAGATACGCAGTATTTT. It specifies CASSLALGGATDTQYF.

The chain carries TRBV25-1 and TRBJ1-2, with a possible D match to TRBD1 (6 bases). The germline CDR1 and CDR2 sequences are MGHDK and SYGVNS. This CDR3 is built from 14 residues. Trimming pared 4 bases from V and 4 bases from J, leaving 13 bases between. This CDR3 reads CASSGTGNGYGYTF. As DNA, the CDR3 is TGTGCCAGCAGTGGCACAGGGAACGGCTATGGCTACACCTTC.

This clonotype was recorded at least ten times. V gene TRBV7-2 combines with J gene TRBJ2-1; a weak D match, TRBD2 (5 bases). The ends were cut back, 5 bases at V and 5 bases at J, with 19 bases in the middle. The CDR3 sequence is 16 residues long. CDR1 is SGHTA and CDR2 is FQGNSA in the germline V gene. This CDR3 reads CASSPELEAGDNEQFF. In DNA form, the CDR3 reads TGTGCCAGCAGCCCGGAACTAGAGGCAGGCGACAATGAGCAGTTCTTC.

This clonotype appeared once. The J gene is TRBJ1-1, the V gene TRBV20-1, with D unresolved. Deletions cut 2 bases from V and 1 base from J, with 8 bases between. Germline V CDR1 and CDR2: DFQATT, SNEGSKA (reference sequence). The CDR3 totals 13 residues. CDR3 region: CSARLWGNTEAFF. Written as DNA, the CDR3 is TGCAGTGCTAGACTCTGGGGGAACACTGAAGCTTTCTTT.

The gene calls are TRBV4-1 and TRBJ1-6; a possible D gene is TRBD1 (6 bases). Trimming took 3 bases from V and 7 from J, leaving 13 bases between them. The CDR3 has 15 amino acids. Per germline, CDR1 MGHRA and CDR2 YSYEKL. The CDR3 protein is CASSQAEGDNSPLHF. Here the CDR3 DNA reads TGCGCCAGCAGCCAGGCGGAGGGGGACAATTCACCCCTCCACTTT.

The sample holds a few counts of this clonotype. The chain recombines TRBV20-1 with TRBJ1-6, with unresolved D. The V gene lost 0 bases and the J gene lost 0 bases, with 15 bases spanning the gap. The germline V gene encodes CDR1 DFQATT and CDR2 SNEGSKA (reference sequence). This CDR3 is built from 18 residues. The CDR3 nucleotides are TGCAGTGCTAGAGATTACAACCAAGGAAGCTCCTATAATTCACCCCTCCACTTT. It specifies CSARDYNQGSSYNSPLHF.

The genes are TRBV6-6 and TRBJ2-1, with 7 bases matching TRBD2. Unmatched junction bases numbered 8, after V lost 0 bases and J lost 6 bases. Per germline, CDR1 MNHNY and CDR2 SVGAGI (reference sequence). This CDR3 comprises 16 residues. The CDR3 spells CASSYSPASGPNEQFF. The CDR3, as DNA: TGTGCCAGCAGTTACTCGCCGGCTAGCGGACCCAATGAGCAGTTCTTC.

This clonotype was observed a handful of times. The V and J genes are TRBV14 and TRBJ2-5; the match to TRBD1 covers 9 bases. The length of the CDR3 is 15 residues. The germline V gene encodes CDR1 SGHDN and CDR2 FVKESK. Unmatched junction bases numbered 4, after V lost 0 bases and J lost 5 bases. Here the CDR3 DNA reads TGTGCCAGCAGCCAAGATTTCGGGACAGGGGAGACCCAGTACTTC. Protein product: CASSQDFGTGETQYF.

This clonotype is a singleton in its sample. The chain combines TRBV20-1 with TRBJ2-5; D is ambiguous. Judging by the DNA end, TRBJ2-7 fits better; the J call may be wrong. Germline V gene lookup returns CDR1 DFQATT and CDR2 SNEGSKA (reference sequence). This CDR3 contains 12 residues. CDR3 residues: CSARDSGYEQYF. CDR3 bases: TGCAGTGCTAGAGATTCGGGTTACGAGCAGTACTTC.

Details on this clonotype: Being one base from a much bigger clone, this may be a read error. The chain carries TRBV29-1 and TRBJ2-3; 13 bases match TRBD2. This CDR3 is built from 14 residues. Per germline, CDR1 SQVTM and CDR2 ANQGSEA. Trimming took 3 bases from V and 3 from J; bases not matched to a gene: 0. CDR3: CSVETSGGTDTQYF. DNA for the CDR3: TGCAGCGTTGAGACTAGCGGGGGGACAGATACGCAGTATTTT.

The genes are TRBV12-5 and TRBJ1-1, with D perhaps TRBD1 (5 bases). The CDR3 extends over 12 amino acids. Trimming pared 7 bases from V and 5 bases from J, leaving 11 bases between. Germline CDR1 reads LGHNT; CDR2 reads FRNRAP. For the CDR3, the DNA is TGTGCTAGTGTTCTGGGGGGAACTGAAGCTTTCTTT. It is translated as CASVLGGTEAFF.

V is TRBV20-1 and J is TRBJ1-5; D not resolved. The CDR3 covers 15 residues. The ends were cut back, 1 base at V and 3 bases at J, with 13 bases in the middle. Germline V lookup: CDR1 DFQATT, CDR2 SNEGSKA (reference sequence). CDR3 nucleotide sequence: TGCAGTGCTAGAGTCCGGACTGTTAACAATCAGCCCCAGCATTTT. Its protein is CSARVRTVNNQPQHF.

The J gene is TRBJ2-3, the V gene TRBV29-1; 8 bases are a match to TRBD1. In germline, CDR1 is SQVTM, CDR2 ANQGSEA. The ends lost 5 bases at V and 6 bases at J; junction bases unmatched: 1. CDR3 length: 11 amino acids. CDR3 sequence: CSVQGADTQYF. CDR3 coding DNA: TGCAGCGTTCAGGGGGCCGATACGCAGTATTTT.

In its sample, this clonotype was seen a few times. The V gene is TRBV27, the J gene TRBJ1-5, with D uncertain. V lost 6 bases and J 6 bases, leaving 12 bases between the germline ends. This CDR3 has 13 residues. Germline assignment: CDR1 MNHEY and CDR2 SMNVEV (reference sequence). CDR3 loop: CASSHGYGQPQHF. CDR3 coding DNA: TGTGCCAGCAGCCACGGTTACGGTCAGCCCCAGCATTTT.

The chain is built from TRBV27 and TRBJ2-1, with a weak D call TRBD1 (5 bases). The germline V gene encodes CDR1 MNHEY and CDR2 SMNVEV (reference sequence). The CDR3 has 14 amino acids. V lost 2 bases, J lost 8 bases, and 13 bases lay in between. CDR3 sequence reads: CASSLPRASDEQFF. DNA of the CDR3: TGTGCCAGCAGTTTACCCAGGGCCAGCGATGAGCAGTTCTTC.

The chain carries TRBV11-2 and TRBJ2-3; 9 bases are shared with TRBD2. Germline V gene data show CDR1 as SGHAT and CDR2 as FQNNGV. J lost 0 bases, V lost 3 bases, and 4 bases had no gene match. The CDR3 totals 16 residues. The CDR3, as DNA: TGTGCCAGCAGCTTCCGACTAGCGGAGAGCACAGATACGCAGTATTTT. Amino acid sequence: CASSFRLAESTDTQYF. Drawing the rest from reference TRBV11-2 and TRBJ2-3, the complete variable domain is EAGVAQSPRYKIIEKRQSVAFWCNPISGHATLYWYQQILGQGPKLLIQFQNNGVVDDSQLPKDRFSAERLKGVDSTLKIQPAKLEDSAVYLCASSFRLAESTDTQYFGPGTRLTVL.